This passage covers 9 T cell receptor beta chains from one sample sequenced in a study of T cells in Graves' hyperthyroidism and ophthalmopathy. TCR beta CDR3 regions were amplified from RNA transcripts. The TCR CDR3 first-round RT-PCR relied on the HTBI primer set. TCRdb independently ran MiXCR on the multiplex PCR reads; one entry per CDR3 protein. The table has hundreds of thousands of distinct CDR3 sequences, about 14% seen once. Material for sequencing was blood. The receptors stem from a man younger than 30 with Graves' ophthalmopathy.

This clonotype showed up many times. J is TRBJ2-7 and V is TRBV11-3; D is ambiguous. V was shortened by 0 bases and J by 1 base, with 7 bases between the two germline ends. The CDR3 contains 14 residues. Germline V gives CDR1 SGHNT, CDR2 YENEEA. The CDR3 region has the DNA TGTGCCAGCAGCTTAGACGGCAGGTCCTACGAGCAGTACTTC. This encodes CASSLDGRSYEQYF. The variable domain in full, with the rest retrieved from reference TRBV11-3 and TRBJ2-7, is EAGVVQSPRYKIIEKKQPVAFWCNPISGHNTLYWYLQNLGQGPELLIRYENEEAVDDSQLPKDRFSAERLKGVDSTLKIQPAELGDSAVYLCASSLDGRSYEQYFGPGTRLTVT.

This clonotype was recorded many times. J is TRBJ1-5 and V is TRBV3-1, with 8 bases fitting TRBD1. Per the germline V gene, CDR1 is LGHDT and CDR2 is YNNKEL (reference sequence). Trimming cost V 1 base and J 3 bases; bases outside gene matches: 5. The CDR3 loop spans 16 amino acids. CDR3 protein: CASSQAGGPFNQPQHF. Written as DNA, the CDR3 is TGTGCCAGCAGCCAAGCAGGGGGCCCCTTCAATCAGCCCCAGCATTTT. Drawing the rest from reference TRBV3-1 and TRBJ1-5, the complete variable domain is DTAVSQTPKYLVTQMGNDKSIKCEQNLGHDTMYWYKQDSKKFLKIMFSYNNKELIINETVPNRFSPKSPDKAHLNLHINSLELGDSAVYFCASSQAGGPFNQPQHFGDGTRLSIL.

There are many counts of this clonotype. The CDR3, as DNA: TGTGCCAGCTCACCGGACAGGGGAAGCAATCAGCCCCAGCATTTT. Translated, it gives CASSPDRGSNQPQHF. The chain links TRBV27 to TRBJ1-5; 9 bases are a match to TRBD1. CDR1 is MNHEY and CDR2 is SMNVEV in the germline V gene (reference sequence). The CDR3 loop spans 15 amino acids. The trim removed 8 bases at V and 1 base at J, leaving 6 bases unmatched.

This clonotype has more than one count but fewer than ten. The rearrangement uses TRBV14 and TRBJ1-4, with TRBD1 identical over 8 bases. CDR1 is SGHDN, CDR2 FVKESK, per germline. The CDR3 length is 17 residues. Germline trimming cut 3 bases from V and 0 bases from J; bases unmatched to any gene: 6. The DNA for the CDR3 is TGTGCCAGCAGCCAGGAGCAGGGGGCCGCAACTAATGAAAAACTGTTTTTT. Translated, it gives CASSQEQGAATNEKLFF.

This clonotype has at least ten counts. The rearrangement joins TRBV12-3 or TRBV12-4 to TRBJ2-7, with TRBD1 matching over 10 bases. The CDR3 has 13 amino acids. With V trimmed by 6 bases and J by 8 bases, 7 bases remained unmatched. The CDR3 nucleotides are TGTGCCAGCAGCGCCGGGACAGGGGAAAAGCAGTACTTC. Its protein product is CASSAGTGEKQYF.

The chain links TRBV19 to TRBJ2-5; D might be TRBD1 or TRBD2, each matching 5 bases. The CDR3 totals 14 residues. Germline CDR1 LNHDA, CDR2 SQIVND (reference sequence). V dropped 3 bases and J dropped 2 bases, with 10 bases sitting between them. The CDR3 bases are TGTGCCAGTAGTATGGGGGTCAGGCAAGAGACCCAGTACTTC. This codes for CASSMGVRQETQYF.

Worth noting for this clonotype: A much larger clone lies a single base off, so this may be a read error. V is TRBV3-1 and J is TRBJ2-7, with D perhaps TRBD1 (5 bases). This CDR3 is 10 amino acids long. The germline CDR1 and CDR2 sequences are LGHDT and YNNKEL (reference sequence). Trimming pared 8 bases from V and 6 bases from J, leaving 8 bases between. The CDR3 bases are TGTGCCAGCGGGGCCACCGAGCAGTACTTC. Amino acid sequence: CASGATEQYF.

This CDR3 is CASSRTGGNEQYF. CDR3 nucleotide sequence: TGTGCCAGCAGTAGGACCGGGGGTAACGAGCAGTACTTC. The chain couples TRBV6-2 or TRBV6-3 to TRBJ2-7; tentative D call: TRBD2 (6 bases). Germline V gene sequence: CDR1 MNHEY, CDR2 SVGEGT. This CDR3 spans 13 amino acids. Trimming left V 5 bases short and J 5 bases short, with 13 bases between.

The chain is built from TRBV19 and TRBJ2-3, with D possibly TRBD2 on 5 matching bases. The CDR3 length is 15 residues. V lost 6 bases and J 1 base, leaving 14 bases between the germline ends. CDR1 and CDR2 from the germline V gene are LNHDA and SQIVND (reference sequence). The CDR3 nucleotides are TGTGCCAGTAGGACTGACTCGCGGGGCACAGATACGCAGTATTTT. Protein product: CASRTDSRGTDTQYF. Supplemented by reference TRBV19 and TRBJ2-3, the full variable domain reads DGGITQSPKYLFRKEGQNVTLSCEQNLNHDAMYWYRQDPGQGLRLIYYSQIVNDFQKGDIAEGYSVSREKKESFPLTVTSAQKNPTAFYLCASRTDSRGTDTQYFGPGTRLTVL.